Listed below are T cell receptor beta chains from one sample, sequenced in a study of graft-versus-host responses after intestinal transplantation. Antigens of these TCRs are unknown. The data were produced by immunoSEQ multiplex PCR, yet TCRdb's version contains in-frame clones alone and is incomplete. The repertoire holds some 90,000 clones, with 85% to 95% as singletons. The starting material was unstimulated CD8+ T cells sorted from spleen or lymph node cells, obtained before transplant. These receptors all come from a human donor who was the organ donor for an intestinal transplant. The CDR3 runs from the conserved cysteine through the conserved F or W. Fields, in order: J gene, V gene, clone size, D gene, CDR3 protein, CDR3 DNA. D genes are given only for firm matches. Clone size is stated in some rows and not others, as once, few, many or a class when expanded.

TRBJ2-3,TRBV9,-,TRBD1,CASRGTGDPTDTQYF,TGTGCCAGCAGGGGGACAGGGGACCCCACAGATACGCAGTATTTT
TRBJ2-1,TRBV7-9,-,-,CASSRTGQEDNEQFF,TGTGCCAGCAGCCGTACAGGGCAGGAGGACAATGAGCAGTTCTTC
TRBJ2-7,TRBV9,-,-,CASSVGQRAEQYF,TGTGCCAGCAGCGTCGGACAGCGAGCCGAGCAGTACTTC
TRBJ1-3,TRBV7-2,-,-,CASSLEIYSGNTIYF,TGTGCCAGCAGCTTAGAAATATACTCTGGAAACACCATATATTTT
TRBJ1-1,TRBV28,-,-,CASSLSFGLRTEAFF,TGTGCCAGCAGTTTAAGCTTCGGGTTACGCACTGAAGCTTTCTTT
TRBJ2-5,TRBV11-2,-,TRBD2,CASSLGRGGQETQYF,TGTGCCAGCAGCTTAGGGCGGGGGGGTCAAGAGACCCAGTACTTC
TRBJ2-1,TRBV5-6,-,TRBD2,CASSHTSGRYYGEQFF,TGTGCCAGCAGCCATACTAGCGGGAGGTACTACGGGGAGCAGTTCTTC
TRBJ1-5,TRBV7-5,-,-,CARSLKRGCVVQPQHF,TGTGCCAGAAGCTTAAAAAGGGGATGTGTAGTTCAGCCCCAGCATTTT
TRBJ2-3,TRBV7-9,-,TRBD2,CASSSRLTSGVPTDTQYF,TGTGCCAGCAGCTCAAGGTTGACTAGCGGGGTACCCACAGATACGCAGTATTTT
TRBJ2-2,TRBV9,-,TRBD2,CASSVPTGLAGVAGELFF,TGTGCCAGCAGCGTACCCACAGGACTAGCGGGGGTAGCCGGGGAGCTGTTTTTT
TRBJ2-7,TRBV6-6,-,TRBD1,CASSRDGTVSGEQYF,TGTGCCAGCAGCCGAGACGGGACAGTGTCCGGGGAGCAGTACTTC
TRBJ1-1,TRBV7-8,-,-,CASSGLPLGLGAFF,TGTGCCAGCAGCGGACTCCCGCTCGGATTGGGAGCTTTCTTT
TRBJ1-2,TRBV9,-,-,CASSVNPTSSHPLTNYGYTF,TGTGCCAGCAGCGTAAACCCCACCTCCAGTCACCCTTTAACTAACTATGGCTACACCTTC
TRBJ2-5,TRBV27,-,-,CASSLAPTGIQETQYF,TGTGCCAGCAGTTTAGCCCCCACAGGAATACAAGAGACCCAGTACTTC
TRBJ1-5,TRBV27,-,-,CASSSHNQPQHF,TGTGCCAGCAGTTCCCACAATCAGCCCCAGCATTTT
TRBJ2-5,TRBV28,-,-,CASSPPHDTKETQYF,TGTGCCAGCAGTCCCCCCCATGACACCAAAGAGACCCAGTACTTC
TRBJ2-7,TRBV4-1,-,-,CASSQDPSGSTYEQYF,TGCGCCAGCAGCCAAGATCCATCGGGGTCAACCTACGAGCAGTACTTC
TRBJ2-2,TRBV4-1,-,TRBD1,CASSQEVYPGTGTTGELFF,TGCGCCAGCAGCCAAGAGGTTTATCCCGGGACAGGGACCACCGGGGAGCTGTTTTTT
TRBJ2-7,TRBV7-9,-,TRBD2,CASSSTSPYEQYF,TGTGCCAGCAGCTCGACTAGCCCCTACGAGCAGTACTTC
TRBJ1-3,TRBV4-2,-,TRBD1,CASSQVMGQGRSGNTIYF,TGTGCCAGCAGCCAAGTTATGGGACAGGGTCGATCTGGAAACACCATATATTTT
TRBJ2-1,TRBV9,-,TRBD2,CASSPLAGGYNEQFF,TGTGCCAGCAGCCCCTTGGCGGGGGGCTACAATGAGCAGTTCTTC
TRBJ2-3,TRBV7-3,-,TRBD2,CASSPLAGGTDTQYF,TGTGCCAGCAGCCCACTAGCGGGGGGCACAGATACGCAGTATTTT
TRBJ2-7,TRBV5-5,-,TRBD1,CASSLATGAPYEQYF,TGTGCCAGCAGCTTGGCCACAGGGGCCCCCTACGAGCAGTACTTC
TRBJ1-6,TRBV28,-,TRBD1,CASSSPSRQGVYNSPLHF,TGTGCCAGCAGTTCCCCCTCGAGACAGGGGGTTTATAATTCACCCCTCCACTTT
TRBJ1-3,TRBV4-3,-,-,CASSQDEAGLRGNTIYF,TGCGCCAGCAGCCAAGATGAGGCGGGGTTACGTGGAAACACCATATATTTT
TRBJ2-5,TRBV9,-,TRBD2,CASSVGLLAGVPGGETQYF,TGTGCCAGCAGCGTAGGCTTACTAGCGGGGGTTCCGGGCGGGGAGACCCAGTACTTC
TRBJ1-4,TRBV4-2,-,-,CASSQDYGSGVSGLFF,TGTGCCAGCAGCCAAGATTACGGGTCCGGGGTGTCGGGACTGTTTTTT
TRBJ1-6,TRBV4-1,-,-,CASSQEGGSGSPLHF,TGCGCCAGCAGCCAAGAAGGAGGGTCGGGTTCACCCCTCCACTTT
TRBJ2-3,TRBV7-6,-,-,CASSPIEPDTQYF,TGTGCCAGCAGCCCAATCGAGCCAGATACGCAGTATTTT
TRBJ1-1,TRBV6-5,-,-,CASSYTGSGGGTEAFF,TGTGCCAGCAGTTACACGGGTTCGGGAGGGGGCACTGAAGCTTTCTTT
TRBJ2-7,TRBV7-9,few,-,CASSFGRDEQYF,TGTGCCAGCAGCTTCGGCAGGGACGAGCAGTACTTC
TRBJ1-1,TRBV28,-,TRBD1,CASRVSLTGYTEAFF,TGTGCCAGCAGGGTCTCCTTGACAGGGTATACTGAAGCTTTCTTT
TRBJ1-4,TRBV19,-,-,CASSSSGTLNEKLFF,TGTGCCAGTAGTTCCTCCGGGACTTTAAATGAAAAACTGTTTTTT
TRBJ2-5,TRBV9,-,-,CASSAGGLPQETQYF,TGTGCCAGCAGCGCTGGGGGCTTACCCCAAGAGACCCAGTACTTC
TRBJ2-3,TRBV4-1,-,TRBD2,CASRPGLAGGLPLEWGQYF,TGCGCCAGCAGACCCGGACTAGCGGGGGGACTTCCGCTGGAATGGGGGCAGTATTTT
TRBJ2-7,TRBV27,-,TRBD1,CASSLTPTGAEQYF,TGTGCCAGCAGTTTAACACCGACAGGGGCCGAGCAGTACTTC
TRBJ2-7,TRBV2,-,-,CASSELPNEQYF,TGTGCCAGCAGTGAATTGCCTAACGAGCAGTACTTC
TRBJ1-5,TRBV23-1,-,TRBD1,CASSQYGQGVDQPQHF,TGCGCCAGCAGTCAATACGGACAGGGGGTGGATCAGCCCCAGCATTTT
TRBJ2-3,TRBV4-1,-,TRBD1,CASSHERDRVMAKPDTQYF,TGCGCCAGCAGCCACGAAAGAGACAGGGTAATGGCTAAACCAGATACGCAGTATTTT
TRBJ2-1,TRBV4-2,-,TRBD2,CASSHTSGGQPINYNEQFF,TGTGCCAGCAGCCACACTAGCGGGGGCCAACCAATTAACTACAATGAGCAGTTCTTC
TRBJ2-1,TRBV4-3,-,TRBD2,CASSQGLAGVLYNEQFF,TGCGCCAGCAGCCAAGGACTAGCGGGGGTACTCTACAATGAGCAGTTCTTC
TRBJ2-2,TRBV5-4,-,TRBD2,CASSFTSGGTGELFF,TGTGCCAGCAGCTTTACTAGCGGGGGAACCGGGGAGCTGTTTTTT
TRBJ1-5,TRBV2,-,TRBD1,CASRRTGGGNQPQHF,TGTGCCAGCAGGAGGACAGGGGGCGGCAATCAGCCCCAGCATTTT
TRBJ1-5,TRBV19,few,-,CASSPQGLYSNQPQHF,TGTGCCAGTAGCCCGCAGGGGCTATATAGCAATCAGCCCCAGCATTTT
TRBJ2-7,TRBV5-6,-,-,CASATGSGYEQYF,TGTGCCAGCGCGACCGGGTCCGGCTACGAGCAGTACTTC
TRBJ2-1,TRBV6-1,-,-,CASREGSSYNEQFF,TGTGCCAGCAGGGAGGGGAGCTCCTACAATGAGCAGTTCTTC
TRBJ2-1,TRBV7-9,once,TRBD1,CASSWGLNSGQGYNEQFF,TGTGCCAGCAGCTGGGGTTTAAATTCGGGACAGGGGTACAATGAGCAGTTCTTC
TRBJ2-7,TRBV11-2,-,TRBD1,CASSTGTGLYEQYF,TGTGCCAGCAGCACCGGGACAGGGCTCTACGAGCAGTACTTC
TRBJ2-3,TRBV5-1,-,TRBD2,CASSARLAGSTDTQYF,TGCGCCAGCAGCGCTAGACTAGCGGGGAGCACAGATACGCAGTATTTT
TRBJ1-1,TRBV19,-,-,CASTQKGGWYMNTEAFF,TGTGCCAGTACCCAAAAGGGAGGGTGGTATATGAACACTGAAGCTTTCTTT
TRBJ1-1,TRBV7-6,-,-,CASSLVSGEAFF,TGTGCCAGCAGCTTAGTATCCGGGGAAGCTTTCTTT
TRBJ2-1,TRBV19,few,TRBD1,CASTEGQGNEQFF,TGTGCCAGTACCGAGGGACAGGGAAATGAGCAGTTCTTC
TRBJ1-1,TRBV19,few,-,CASSWTENTEAFF,TGTGCCAGTAGTTGGACAGAGAACACTGAAGCTTTCTTT
TRBJ2-7,TRBV13,-,-,CASSTTSEVGQYF,TGTGCCAGCAGCACCACGTCTGAGGTTGGGCAGTACTTC